These 4 T cell receptor beta chains were sequenced from one sample in a study of identical twins. TCRdb reprocessed the 5' RACE reads with MiXCR, giving one entry per CDR3 protein. The sample comprises 600,000 to 800,000 distinct CDR3 sequences, 21% of which are singletons, and more than 4% rests with the top ten. This same sample was also taken into another study, of T cells expressing NK-cell markers.

Sequenced: PBMCs. These receptors all stem from a woman aged 18-30 years in good health.

This chain uses TRBV28 with TRBJ2-5, with D possibly being TRBD2 (6 bases). Per the germline V gene, CDR1 is MDHEN and CDR2 is SYDVKM. The germline V and J ends were trimmed by 3 bases and 3 bases, with 14 bases remaining between them. The CDR3 runs 15 residues. Here the CDR3 DNA reads TGTGCCAGCAGTTTTGGAGTCGGGGGAGAAGAGACCCAGTACTTC. The encoded protein is CASSFGVGGEETQYF.

CDR3 amino acids: CATSDSGLAGADEQFF. The CDR3, as DNA: TGTGCCACCAGTGATTCCGGACTAGCGGGAGCAGATGAGCAGTTCTTC. The chain carries TRBV24-1 and TRBJ2-1; 13 bases match TRBD2. V shed 2 bases, J shed 8 bases, and the junction held 5 bases outside the gene matches. There are 16 residues in the CDR3. Germline V gene data show CDR1 as KGHDR and CDR2 as SFDVKD.

This clonotype turned up a few times. The chain is built from TRBV4-1 and TRBJ2-6, with D possibly matching TRBD2 (5 bases). Trimming cost V 4 bases and J 0 bases, with 13 bases left between them. The CDR3 has 17 residues. CDR1 and CDR2 from the germline V gene are MGHRA and YSYEKL. The CDR3 loop is CASSPADWSSGANVLTF. As DNA, the CDR3 is TGCGCCAGCAGCCCAGCGGACTGGAGCTCTGGGGCCAACGTCCTGACTTTC.

This chain connects TRBV5-1 to TRBJ2-7; tentative D call: TRBD2 (5 bases). CDR3 length equals 15 residues. The V gene lost 3 bases and the J gene lost 2 bases, with 15 bases spanning the gap. CDR1 is SGHRS and CDR2 is YFSETQ in the germline V gene. The CDR3 nucleotides read TGCGCCAGCAGCTCCCGGACTGATGGTCCCTACGAGCAGTACTTC. Its protein product is CASSSRTDGPYEQYF.